Below are 9 T cell receptor beta chains sequenced from a single sample in a study of CD8+CD57+ T cells in acquired aplastic anemia. The use of genomic DNA as template underpinned the TCR beta VDJ and CDR3 profiling. TCRdb independently ran MiXCR on the reads; one entry per CDR3 protein. The sample holds 150,000 to 200,000 distinct CDR3 sequences, 64% seen once. Material: sorted CD4+, CD8+, or CD8+CD57+ T cells (not recorded which) from PBMCs. The receptors derive from a human donor with severe aplastic anemia or a healthy control (not recorded which).

This clonotype was observed a handful of times. The chain joins TRBV19 to TRBJ1-1; 11 nucleotides line up with TRBD1. In germline, CDR1 is LNHDA, CDR2 SQIVND (reference sequence). The V segment lost 7 bases and the J segment 1 base; nucleotides outside the gene matches: 11. The CDR3 consists of 17 residues. In DNA form, the CDR3 reads TGTGCCAGTAAAGGACAGGGGGCTACAGTGGGGAACACTGAAGCTTTCTTT. Translating gives CASKGQGATVGNTEAFF.

This chain connects TRBV20-1 to TRBJ1-6, with D maybe TRBD1 (5 bases). V lost 4 bases to trimming and J lost 7 bases, with 14 bases between them. In germline, CDR1 is DFQATT, CDR2 SNEGSKA (reference sequence). There are 14 residues in the CDR3. DNA for the CDR3: TGCAGTGCTAAGATGGGTGGGGCAAATTCACCCCTCCACTTT. Translation: CSAKMGGANSPLHF.

The CDR3 nucleotides are TGTGCCAGTAGGTCTAGCGGGAGCTACGAGCAGTACTTC. Its translation is CASRSSGSYEQYF. The chain joins TRBV19 to TRBJ2-7; TRBD2 matches at 10 bases. CDR1 is LNHDA and CDR2 is SQIVND in the germline V gene (reference sequence). The CDR3 sequence is 13 residues long. J lost 3 bases, V lost 6 bases, and 2 bases had no gene match.

The CDR3 nucleotides read TGTGCCAGCAGCCGTAGCGGAGACACAGATACGCAGTATTTT. Residues: CASSRSGDTDTQYF. The chain uses TRBV7-9 and TRBJ2-3, with a tentative D call TRBD2 (6 bases). There are 14 residues in the CDR3. V lost 5 bases, J lost 2 bases, and 11 bases lay in between. Germline V gene lookup returns CDR1 SEHNR and CDR2 FQNEAQ (reference sequence).

This clonotype showed up just a few times. J is TRBJ2-5 and V is TRBV7-3; 8 bases map to TRBD2. After removal of 5 bases from V and 2 bases from J, the junction contained 7 bases not matched to a gene. Germline V gene sequence: CDR1 SGHTA, CDR2 FQGTGA. This CDR3 comprises 15 residues. CDR3 loop: CASSPQAGAQETQYF. CDR3 nucleotides: TGTGCCAGCAGCCCACAAGCGGGAGCACAAGAGACCCAGTACTTC.

This chain uses TRBV10-3 with TRBJ2-7; D remains unclear. The CDR3 totals 16 residues. V was trimmed by 0 bases and J by 5 bases, leaving 17 bases between them. Germline lookup yields CDR1 ENHRY and CDR2 SYGVKD. CDR3 region: CAISESIGFSGHEQYF. The CDR3 DNA is TGTGCCATCAGTGAGTCTATCGGGTTTTCCGGACACGAGCAGTACTTC.

Comment on this clonotype: A junction boundary mismatches the germline segment, possibly from a read error. CDR3: CASSLASGAVERYF. CDR3 nucleotides: TGTGCCAGCAGCTTAGCTAGCGGGGCAGTCGAGCGGTACTTC. This rearrangement joins TRBV7-2 to TRBJ2-7; 8 bases match TRBD2. Germline lookup yields CDR1 SGHTA and CDR2 FQGNSA. CDR3 size: 14 residues. Together with reference TRBV7-2 and TRBJ2-7, the CDR3 gives the full variable domain: GAGVSQSPSNKVTEKGKDVELRCDPISGHTALYWYRQSLGQGLEFLIYFQGNSAPDKSGLPSDRFSAERTGGSVSTLTIQRTQQEDSAVYLCASSLASGAVERYFGPGTRLTVT.

CDR3 sequence reads: CASSAEMTGQGYEQYF. The CDR3 coding sequence is TGTGCCAGCAGTGCCGAAATGACGGGACAGGGCTACGAGCAGTACTTC. This chain uses TRBV25-1 with TRBJ2-7; 9 bases match TRBD1. V shed 4 bases and J 3 bases; nucleotides not matched to a gene: 10. From germline, CDR1 is MGHDK and CDR2 SYGVNS. The CDR3 length is 16 residues.

In its sample, this clonotype was seen a few times. The rearrangement joins TRBV24-1 to TRBJ2-7, with a weak D call TRBD2 (6 bases). This CDR3 has 13 amino acids. The V end lost 4 bases, the J end lost 6 bases, and 12 bases lay between the germline ends. Germline V gene sequence: CDR1 KGHDR, CDR2 SFDVKD. The CDR3 loop reads CATSEAGTGEQYF. DNA of the CDR3: TGTGCCACCAGTGAGGCAGGGACTGGCGAGCAGTACTTC.